The T cell receptor beta chain described here comes from a study of blood T cell repertoires in COVID-19. For the study at large: The United States, Italy and Spain supplied acute and convalescent COVID-19 samples.

This CDR3 spans 16 amino acids. In germline, CDR1 is MNHEY, CDR2 SMNVEV (reference sequence). The V gene lost 5 bases and the J gene lost 0 bases, with 13 bases spanning the gap. The assay was immunoSEQ multiplex PCR, and TCRdb's table has in-frame clones only and misses some. The sample contains about 200,000 clones, roughly four fifths of which appear only once. Everyone who took part was roughly 18 to 95 years old, and they came from about 25 US areas. Participants' own reports of clinical history determined their cohort assignment. What was sequenced was PBMCs or T cells enriched from blood (not recorded which). This sequence was found in a man aged 35 to 55 who had recovered from COVID-19. The chain couples TRBV27 to TRBJ2-2; the D gene is possibly TRBD1 (5 bases). The CDR3 bases are TGTGCCAGCAGTGTATACAGGTCAGCGAACACCGGGGAGCTGTTTTTT. It is translated as CASSVYRSANTGELFF.